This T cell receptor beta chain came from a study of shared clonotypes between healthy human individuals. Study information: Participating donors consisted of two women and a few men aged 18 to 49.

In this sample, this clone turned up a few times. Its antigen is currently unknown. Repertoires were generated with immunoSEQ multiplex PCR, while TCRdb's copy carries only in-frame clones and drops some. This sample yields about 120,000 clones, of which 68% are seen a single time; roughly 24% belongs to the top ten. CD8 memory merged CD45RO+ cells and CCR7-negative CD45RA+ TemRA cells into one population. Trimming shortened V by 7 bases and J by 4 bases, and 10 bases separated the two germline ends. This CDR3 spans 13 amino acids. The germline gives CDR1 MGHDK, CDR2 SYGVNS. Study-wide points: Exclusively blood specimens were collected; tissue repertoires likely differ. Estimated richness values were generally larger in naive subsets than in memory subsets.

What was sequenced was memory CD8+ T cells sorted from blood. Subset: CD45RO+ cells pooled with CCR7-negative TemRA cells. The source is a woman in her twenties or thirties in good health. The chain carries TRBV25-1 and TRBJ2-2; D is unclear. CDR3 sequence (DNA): TGTGCCAGCACTCAAGCCCTCACCGGGGAGCTGTTTTTT. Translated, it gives CASTQALTGELFF.